This record concerns one TCR beta chain sequence. Its matching antigen is unknown. This sample is part of a study of identical twins. The study, taken as a whole, reports: Twins shared out-of-frame alpha sequences with excess low generation probability.

Healthy Caucasian donors formed the entire cohort. This CDR3 is 15 amino acids long. Germline CDR1 is MNHEY and CDR2 is SVGEGT. V lost 6 bases and J 0 bases, leaving 14 bases between the germline ends. TCRdb processed the 5' RACE reads anew with MiXCR; each CDR3 protein has one entry. The repertoire holds roughly 470,000 distinct CDR3 sequences, with approximately 15% as singletons. This sample also belongs to another study, concerning yellow fever vaccine responses in identical twins.

Sequenced sample: CD4+ T cells sorted from blood. The receptor was isolated from a woman aged 18-29 years in good health. This chain uses TRBV6-2 or TRBV6-3 with TRBJ2-5; weak D call: TRBD1 (6 bases). The CDR3 spells CASRPENRDQETQYF. The CDR3 DNA sequence: TGTGCCAGCAGACCGGAAAACAGGGACCAAGAGACCCAGTACTTC.